This TCR beta chain was profiled in a study of blood T cell repertoires in COVID-19. Study information: The study drew acute and convalescent COVID-19 samples from the United States, Italy and Spain.

The V segment lost 4 bases and the J segment 0 bases; nucleotides outside the gene matches: 8. Germline V CDR1 and CDR2: LGHDT, YNNKEL (reference sequence). The CDR3 runs to 17 residues. Assay: immunoSEQ multiplex PCR; the TCRdb copy retains only in-frame clones and omits some. Among under 350,000 clones listed, 80% to 90% were seen once. This chain joins TRBV3-1 (or the pseudogene TRBV3-2) and TRBJ2-4; 8 bases map to TRBD1. Sequenced: PBMCs or T cells enriched from blood (not recorded which). This receptor was identified in a woman in her thirties or forties with acute COVID-19. In DNA form, the CDR3 reads TGTGCCAGCAGCCCTAGAAACAGGGGGGAAGCCAAAAACATTCAGTACTTC. It is translated as CASSPRNRGEAKNIQYF.